This T cell receptor beta chain was observed in a study of regulatory T cells in long-lasting Graves disease. This clonotype was picked up a small number of times. Stated time point: persistent/refractory GD, antithyroid drugs over 5 years with positive TRAb. PBMC RNA served as the TCR library source. Approximately 8.9-milliliter peripheral blood samples went into EDTA tubes. CDR3 regions were amplified by Arm-PCR using iRepertoire HTBI primers to build TCR beta libraries. TCRdb re-derived calls from the multiplex PCR reads in MiXCR, one entry per CDR3 protein. The repertoire has about 460,000 distinct CDR3 sequences, 22% of them found once; the top ten carry roughly 13%. Looked up from germline, CDR1 is MNHEY and CDR2 is SVGEGT. The CDR3 extends over 15 amino acids. Between the trimmed V and J ends, which lost 2 bases and 3 bases, there was a span of 13 bases.

The chain has TRBV6-2 or TRBV6-3 and TRBJ1-1; the D is unclear. The receptor was derived from a female donor with Graves disease. The specimen comprised peripheral blood mononuclear cells (PBMCs), sampled when the disease was refractory, from a patient treated with antithyroid drugs. This chain's CDR3 is CASSYRAPWDTEAFF. CDR3 nucleotides: TGTGCCAGCAGTTACCGCGCTCCCTGGGACACTGAAGCTTTCTTT.